This T cell receptor beta chain emerged from a study of technical replicates of blood from a few donors. Germline loops: CDR1 LNHDA, CDR2 SQIVND (reference sequence). The CDR3 sequence is 11 residues long. V shed 3 bases and J shed 5 bases, with 5 bases lying between them. The method was immunoSEQ multiplex PCR; TCRdb's version includes in-frame clones alone and lacks a portion of them. Of 65,000 to 90,000 clones listed, 93% are singletons. Sequenced: T cells isolated from PBMCs. The receptor's source is a human donor in good health. The V gene is TRBV19, the J gene TRBJ2-7, with no clear D. The CDR3 loop is CASSMADEQYF. In DNA form, the CDR3 reads TGTGCCAGTAGTATGGCAGACGAGCAGTACTTC.